What follows are 9 T cell receptor beta chains derived from one specimen sequenced in a study of blood T cell repertoires in COVID-19. The repertoire was sequenced with immunoSEQ multiplex PCR; TCRdb's copy has only in-frame clones and lacks some. The sample has 200,000 to 300,000 clones, 85% to 90% seen once. The source material was PBMCs or T cells enriched from blood (not recorded which). Source of these receptors: a young woman who had recovered from COVID-19.

This chain joins TRBV19 and TRBJ1-3; no reliable D call. The germline gives CDR1 LNHDA, CDR2 SQIVND (reference sequence). The CDR3 runs to 14 residues. Trimming pared 5 bases from V and 3 bases from J, leaving 11 bases between. In DNA, the CDR3 is TGTGCCAGTAGTTCGGGTGTAGGTGGAAACACCATATATTTT. This sequence encodes CASSSGVGGNTIYF.

This chain joins TRBV5-4 and TRBJ2-1; D remains unclear. V was shortened by 0 bases and J by 15 bases, with 13 bases between the two germline ends. The CDR3 runs to 12 residues. The germline V gene has CDR1 SGHNT and CDR2 YYREEE (reference sequence). CDR3 amino acids: CASSLDSMRSFF. Here the CDR3 DNA reads TGTGCCAGCAGCTTGGACAGCATGCGCTCGTTCTTC.

A single count supports this clone. The V gene is TRBV9, the J gene TRBJ2-7, with 8 bases identical to TRBD1. Germline CDR1 and CDR2: SGDLS and YYNGEE. The J segment lost 7 bases and the V segment lost 3 bases, leaving 12 bases of the junction unmatched. The CDR3 is made up of 15 amino acids. CDR3 coding DNA: TGTGCCAGCAGCGGCCAGGACAGGGCAGTGGATGAGCAGTACTTC. Amino acid sequence: CASSGQDRAVDEQYF.

The count of this clone is one. The chain couples TRBV28 to TRBJ1-1; D uncertain. The CDR3 length is 16 residues. Germline values: CDR1 MDHEN, CDR2 SYDVKM. V was pared by 6 bases and J by 5 bases, with 22 bases between. The CDR3 nucleotides read TGTGCCAGCAGCCCCCGGGCAGCCAGCCGGAGGACTGAAGCTTTCTTT. Its protein product is CASSPRAASRRTEAFF. Drawing the rest from reference TRBV28 and TRBJ1-1, the complete variable domain is DVKVTQSSRYLVKRTGEKVFLECVQDMDHENMFWYRQDPGLGLRLIYFSYDVKMKEKGDIPEGYSVSREKKERFSLILESASTNQTSMYLCASSPRAASRRTEAFFGQGTRLTVV.

The rearrangement links TRBV5-4 to TRBJ2-3; D is unresolved. Deletions cut 4 bases from V and 0 bases from J, with 12 bases between. This CDR3 contains 15 residues. The germline CDR1 and CDR2 sequences are SGHNT and YYREEE (reference sequence). This CDR3 is CASSRRGGSTDTQYF. CDR3 nucleotides: TGTGCCAGCAGCAGACGCGGTGGGAGCACAGATACGCAGTATTTT.

This clone was observed a single time. V and J are TRBV7-3 and TRBJ1-1; D not resolved. The CDR3 totals 14 residues. Trimming left V 5 bases short and J 1 base short, with 11 bases between. Germline values: CDR1 SGHTA, CDR2 FQGTGA. The CDR3 is CASSTQRTNTEAFF. The CDR3 DNA reads TGTGCCAGCAGCACCCAGCGGACGAACACTGAAGCTTTCTTT.

The J gene is TRBJ2-7, the V gene TRBV6-5; TRBD1 matches at 7 bases. The CDR3 runs to 16 residues. The germline V gene has CDR1 MNHEY and CDR2 SVGAGI. V dropped 1 base and J dropped 2; count of bases not matched to a gene: 8. CDR3 amino acids: CASSYWPTGTPYEQYF. CDR3 bases: TGTGCCAGCAGTTACTGGCCGACAGGGACCCCCTACGAGCAGTACTTC.

The chain carries TRBV7-9 and TRBJ1-2; D is ambiguous. This CDR3 has 13 amino acids. V shed 2 bases and J shed 7 bases, with 11 bases lying between them. Germline V gene lookup returns CDR1 SEHNR and CDR2 FQNEAQ (reference sequence). CDR3: CASSLSQTGGYTF. Here the CDR3 DNA reads TGTGCCAGCAGCTTATCCCAAACGGGTGGCTACACCTTC.

This clone has just a few counts. The J gene is TRBJ1-1, the V gene TRBV2; 10 nucleotides align to TRBD1. The CDR3 has 15 amino acids. CDR1 is SNHLY, CDR2 FYNNEI, per germline. J was trimmed by 7 bases and V by 1 base; bases with no gene match: 6. The CDR3: CASSEGPRTGGEAFF. DNA for the CDR3: TGTGCCAGCAGTGAAGGGCCCCGGACAGGGGGTGAAGCTTTCTTT. Looking up the rest from reference TRBV2 and TRBJ1-1 gives the full variable domain: EPEVTQTPSHQVTQMGQEVILRCVPISNHLYFYWYRQILGQKVEFLVSFYNNEISEKSEIFDDQFSVERPDGSNFTLKIRSTKLEDSAMYFCASSEGPRTGGEAFFGQGTRLTVV.